Listed below are T cell receptor beta chains from one sample, sequenced in a study of graft-versus-host responses after intestinal transplantation. The table came from immunoSEQ multiplex PCR; TCRdb's copy has only in-frame clones and leaves some out. Altogether approximately 24,000 clones are present, more than 90% being singletons, with the ten largest covering roughly 2%. Source: PBMCs, taken approximately 38 days after intestinal transplant. Every receptor here comes from a human patient who received an intestinal transplant, so some T cells may come from the graft donor. Both conserved end residues are part of each CDR3. A D gene is named only where the DNA matches it firmly. Clone size appears in some rows only: once, few, many, or a class for an expanded clone.

NA,TRBJ1-6,NA,TRBV2,TGTGCCACAAGCAGTGGGGAACCCCTCCACTTT,CATSSGEPLHF
NA,TRBJ2-5,NA,TRBV28,TGTGCCAGCAGTTCTCGGCAAGAGACCCAGTACTTC,CASSSRQETQYF
NA,TRBJ1-1,NA,TRBV9,TGTGCCAGCAGCGTAGGGGAGTTCGCAGGAAAAAAGGCTGAAGCTTTCTTT,CASSVGEFAGKKAEAFF
TRBD1,TRBJ1-1,NA,TRBV7-2,TGTGCCAGCAGCGCCAGACAGGGATTGAACACTGAAGCTTTCTTT,CASSARQGLNTEAFF
NA,TRBJ1-1,few,TRBV5-6,TGTGCCAGCAGCTTGGGCACTGAAGCTTTCTTT,CASSLGTEAFF
TRBD1,TRBJ1-1,once,TRBV5-6,TGTGCCAGCAGGGGGACAGGGGTAAACACTGAAGCTTTCTTT,CASRGTGVNTEAFF
NA,TRBJ2-7,NA,TRBV5-6,TGTGCCAGCGGCGACATGACAGTCAGCTCCTACGAGCAGTACTTC,CASGDMTVSSYEQYF
TRBD2,TRBJ2-1,NA,TRBV10-3,TGTGCCATCAACAGACTAGCGGGACCCCTTCCCTCCTACAATGAGCAGTTCTTC,CAINRLAGPLPSYNEQFF
TRBD2,TRBJ2-1,NA,TRBV2,TGTGCCAGCAGTGGTCCTGTGCTAGCGGTATACAATGAGCAGTTCTTC,CASSGPVLAVYNEQFF
TRBD2,TRBJ2-1,NA,TRBV6-1,TGTGCCAGCAGTGACGTAGCGGGAGGGTCCTACAATGAGCAGTTCTTC,CASSDVAGGSYNEQFF